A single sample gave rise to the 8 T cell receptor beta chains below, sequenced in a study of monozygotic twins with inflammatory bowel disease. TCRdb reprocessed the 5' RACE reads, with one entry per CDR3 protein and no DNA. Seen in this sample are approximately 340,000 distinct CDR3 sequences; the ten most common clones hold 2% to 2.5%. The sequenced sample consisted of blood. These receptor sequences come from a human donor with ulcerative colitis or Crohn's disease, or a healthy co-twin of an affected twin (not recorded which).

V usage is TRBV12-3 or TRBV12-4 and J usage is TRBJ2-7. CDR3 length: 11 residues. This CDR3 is CASSLPGEQYF.

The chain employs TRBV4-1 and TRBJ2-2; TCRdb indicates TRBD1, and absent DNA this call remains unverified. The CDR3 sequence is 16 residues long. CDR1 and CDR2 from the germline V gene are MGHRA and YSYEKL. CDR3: CASSPQGGPNTGELFF.

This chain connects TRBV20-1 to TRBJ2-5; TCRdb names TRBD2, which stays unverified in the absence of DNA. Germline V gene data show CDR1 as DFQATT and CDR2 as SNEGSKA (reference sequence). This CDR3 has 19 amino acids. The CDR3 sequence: CSASDLTSGRAWNQETQYF.

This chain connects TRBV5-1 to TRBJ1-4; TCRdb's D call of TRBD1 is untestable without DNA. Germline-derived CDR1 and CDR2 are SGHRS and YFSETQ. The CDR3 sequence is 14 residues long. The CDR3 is CASKTGEVHEKLFF.

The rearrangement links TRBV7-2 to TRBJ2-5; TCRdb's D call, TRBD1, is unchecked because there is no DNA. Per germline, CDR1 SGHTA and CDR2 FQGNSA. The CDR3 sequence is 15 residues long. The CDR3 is CASSLVAGDQETQYF.

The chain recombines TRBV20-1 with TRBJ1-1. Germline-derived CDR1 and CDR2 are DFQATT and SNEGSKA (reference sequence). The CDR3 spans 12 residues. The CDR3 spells CSARVLNTEAFF.

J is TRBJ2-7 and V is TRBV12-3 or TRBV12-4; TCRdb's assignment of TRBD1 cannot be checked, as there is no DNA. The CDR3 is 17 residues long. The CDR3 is CASSAWVTGTVSYEQYF.

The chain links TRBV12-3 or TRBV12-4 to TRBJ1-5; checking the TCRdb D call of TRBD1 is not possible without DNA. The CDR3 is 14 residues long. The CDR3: CASIPRWGNQPQHF.